A single sample is the source of the 9 T cell receptor beta chains below, sequenced in a study of blood T cells in healthy people across ages. Alongside a J-beta primer mix, a sample-barcoded 5' primer served in a second PCR lasting 7 to 11 cycles. MiXCR, applied by TCRdb to the 5' RACE reads, yields one record per CDR3 protein. The sample yields over 950,000 distinct CDR3 sequences, approximately 38% seen once. The source material was blood. Receptors were obtained from a man younger than 35 in good health.

This clonotype was counted only a few times. This chain uses TRBV7-2 with TRBJ2-1, with D unclear. The CDR3 sequence is 14 residues long. V was trimmed by 2 bases and J by 2 bases, leaving 7 bases between them. The germline gives CDR1 SGHTA, CDR2 FQGNSA. In DNA form, the CDR3 reads TGTGCCAGCAGCTTATACACCCCCTACAATGAGCAGTTCTTC. Translating gives CASSLYTPYNEQFF.

This clonotype was seen more than once but under ten times. The chain combines TRBV7-9 with TRBJ2-1; 7 nucleotides agree with TRBD2. Germline CDR1 and CDR2: SEHNR and FQNEAQ (reference sequence). The CDR3 sequence is 16 residues long. V trimming: 4 bases; J trimming: 4 bases; junction bases outside the gene matches: 10. CDR3 nucleotides: TGTGCCAGCAGCTCCCCCCTACAGCGGGATTACAATGAGCAGTTCTTC. Translation: CASSSPLQRDYNEQFF.

The CDR3 sequence is CASSPSGTGRANNSPLHF. In DNA form, the CDR3 reads TGCGCCAGCAGCCCCTCAGGAACAGGGAGAGCCAATAATTCACCCCTCCACTTT. V is TRBV4-1 and J is TRBJ1-6, with D perhaps matching TRBD1 (6 bases). The V gene's germline CDR1 is MGHRA and CDR2 YSYEKL. The CDR3 is 18 residues long. The V end lost 4 bases, the J end lost 5 bases, and 21 bases lay between the germline ends.

With regard to this clonotype: A much larger clone differs from this one at a single base, so this may be a read error. V is TRBV28 and J is TRBJ2-7; D call uncertain. From germline, CDR1 is MDHEN and CDR2 SYDVKM. This CDR3 is built from 13 residues. The CDR3 loop reads CTSNSGLAYEQYF. For the CDR3, the DNA is TGTACCAGTAACTCAGGTTTGGCCTACGAGCAGTACTTC.

The chain joins TRBV7-2 to TRBJ1-4; D is ambiguous. Germline CDR1 reads SGHTA; CDR2 reads FQGNSA. The CDR3 consists of 15 residues. With 1 base removed from V and 7 bases from J, the gap between germline ends came to 13 bases. The CDR3 nucleotides read TGTGCCAGCAGCTTAGAAATAGGGATACGTGAAAAACTGTTTTTT. This gives the protein CASSLEIGIREKLFF.

The rearrangement links TRBV20-1 to TRBJ1-4; 7 bases line up with TRBD1. The CDR3 contains 13 residues. The V segment lost 6 bases and the J segment 5 bases; nucleotides outside the gene matches: 6. Germline CDR1 and CDR2: DFQATT and SNEGSKA (reference sequence). The CDR3 spells CSAGSGGNEKLFF. CDR3 DNA sequence: TGCAGTGCAGGATCAGGGGGAAATGAAAAACTGTTTTTT.

The chain has TRBV20-1 and TRBJ1-6; 7 bases are a match to TRBD1. The CDR3 has 14 amino acids. With V trimmed by 3 bases and J by 7 bases, 6 bases remained unmatched. Germline V gene data show CDR1 as DFQATT and CDR2 as SNEGSKA (reference sequence). CDR3 sequence: CSASPGGTNSPLHF. In DNA, the CDR3 is TGCAGTGCTAGCCCAGGGGGGACGAATTCACCCCTCCACTTT.

V is TRBV20-1 and J is TRBJ1-1; D is unresolved. The CDR3 is 14 residues long. In germline, CDR1 is DFQATT, CDR2 SNEGSKA (reference sequence). V lost 3 bases, J lost 2 bases, and 13 bases lay in between. In DNA form, the CDR3 reads TGCAGTGCTAGGGACGGTCCTACTAACACTGAAGCTTTCTTT. Amino acid sequence: CSARDGPTNTEAFF.

This clonotype was counted a few times. The chain joins TRBV12-3 or TRBV12-4 to TRBJ2-7, with 7 positions matching TRBD1. This CDR3 has 14 residues. V shed 3 bases, J shed 5 bases, and the junction held 7 bases outside the gene matches. The CDR3 loop is CASSLSTGRDEQYF. The CDR3 bases are TGTGCCAGCAGTTTGTCGACAGGGAGAGACGAGCAGTACTTC.